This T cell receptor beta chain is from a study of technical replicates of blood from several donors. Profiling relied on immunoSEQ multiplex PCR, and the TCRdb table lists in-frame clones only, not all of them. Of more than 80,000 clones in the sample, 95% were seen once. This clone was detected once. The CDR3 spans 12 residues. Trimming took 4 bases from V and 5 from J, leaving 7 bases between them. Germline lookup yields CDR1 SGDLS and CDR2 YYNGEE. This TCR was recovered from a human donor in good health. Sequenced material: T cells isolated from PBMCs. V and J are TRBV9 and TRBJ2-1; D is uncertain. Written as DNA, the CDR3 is TGTGCCAGCAGCCCCTCAGACAATGAGCAGTTCTTC. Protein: CASSPSDNEQFF.